The next 4 T cell receptor beta chains were all read from a single sample in a study of metastatic and nonmetastatic thyroid tumors. From the PCR reads, TCRdb re-called clones with MiXCR. The sample lists around 16,000 clones; approximately 30% were seen once. Before thyroid surgery, none of the patients had received any treatment. Sequencing was carried out using adjacent normal tissue. The receptors were sampled from a female donor with papillary thyroid cancer or a benign thyroid nodule (not recorded which). Some clones in this sample may be carry-over from other donors' samples.

The chain uses TRBV7-2 and TRBJ2-3, with D perhaps TRBD2 (6 bases). This CDR3 comprises 14 residues. The germline V gene encodes CDR1 SGHTA and CDR2 FQGNSA. Deletions cut 4 bases from V and 5 bases from J, with 13 bases between. CDR3 bases: TGTGCCAGCAGCTCGGGACTTTCGGGAGATACGCAGTATTTT. This sequence encodes CASSSGLSGDTQYF.

The chain has TRBV20-1 and TRBJ2-7; D is uncertain. Per the germline V gene, CDR1 is DFQATT and CDR2 is SNEGSKA (reference sequence). Trimming left V 3 bases short and J 4 bases short, with 13 bases between. CDR3 length equals 13 residues. Here the CDR3 DNA reads TGCAGTGCTAGTAGGCGTATCAATTACGAGCAGTACTTC. Its translation: CSASRRINYEQYF.

V is TRBV7-2 and J is TRBJ1-2, with TRBD1 identical over 8 bases. Germline values: CDR1 SGHTA, CDR2 FQGNSA. The CDR3 extends over 14 amino acids. V lost 4 bases, J lost 8 bases, and 9 bases stayed unmatched. CDR3 sequence reads: CASSSSGQVRGYTF. DNA of the CDR3: TGTGCCAGCAGCTCTTCGGGACAGGTTCGAGGCTACACCTTC.

This clone occurred many times. The V gene is TRBV6-1, the J gene TRBJ1-5, with a weak D call TRBD1 (6 bases). This CDR3 is 14 amino acids long. V was cut by 6 bases and J by 3 bases, with 12 bases left in between. Looked up from germline, CDR1 is MNHNS and CDR2 is SASEGT. In DNA, the CDR3 is TGTGCCAGCAGCACCGGACAGAACAATCAGCCCCAGCATTTT. Translation: CASSTGQNNQPQHF.